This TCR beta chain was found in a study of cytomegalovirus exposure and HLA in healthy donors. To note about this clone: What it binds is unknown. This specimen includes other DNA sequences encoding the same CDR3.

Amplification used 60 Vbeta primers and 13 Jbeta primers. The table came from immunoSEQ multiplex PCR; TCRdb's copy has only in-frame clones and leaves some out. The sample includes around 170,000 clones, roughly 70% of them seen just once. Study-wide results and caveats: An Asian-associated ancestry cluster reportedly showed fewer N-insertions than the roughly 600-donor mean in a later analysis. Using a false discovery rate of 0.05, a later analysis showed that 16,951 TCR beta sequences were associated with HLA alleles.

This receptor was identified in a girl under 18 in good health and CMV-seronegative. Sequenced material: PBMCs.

The CDR3 DNA sequence: TGTGCCAGTAGTATAGGCGGCGAGCAGTACTTC. Translating it yields CASSIGGEQYF. This rearrangement joins TRBV19 to TRBJ2-7; D unresolved. The germline CDR1 and CDR2 sequences are LNHDA and SQIVND (reference sequence). The germline V and J ends were trimmed by 1 base and 6 bases, with 4 bases remaining between them. This CDR3 has 11 amino acids.